This TCR beta chain derives from a study of CD8+CD57+ T cells in acquired aplastic anemia. Germline-derived CDR1 and CDR2 are LNHDA and SQIVND (reference sequence). V was shortened by 1 base and J by 5 bases, with 12 bases between the two germline ends. This CDR3 has 14 residues. It was patients with CD8+CD57+ cell expansion by flow cytometry who were chosen for sequencing. Using genomic DNA as the template, TCR beta VDJ and CDR3 profiling was carried out. TCRdb itself ran the reads through MiXCR, one entry per CDR3 protein. The sample gives fewer than 200,000 distinct CDR3 sequences, approximately 48% of which show up once; about 1.8% is in the top ten.

Sequencing was performed on sorted CD4+, CD8+, or CD8+CD57+ T cells (not recorded which) from PBMCs. The chain couples TRBV19 to TRBJ2-7; D gene unclear. This clonotype was sampled from a human donor with aplastic anemia. The CDR3 region has the DNA TGTGCCAGTAGTATAGCTGGTTGGGGTCACGAGCAGTACTTC. Translating it yields CASSIAGWGHEQYF.